Shown below are 30 T cell receptor beta chains from a single sample sequenced in a study of cytomegalovirus exposure and HLA in healthy donors. The PCR had 60 Vbeta and 13 Jbeta primers. Sequencing used immunoSEQ multiplex PCR; TCRdb keeps in-frame clones, though not all of them. The repertoire consists of 73,000 or so clones, with 75% to 85% occurring once and the leading ten covering about 7%. Sequencing was done on a sample of PBMCs. The source of these receptors is a human donor in good health.

This clone was counted between two and nine times. The V call is TRBV19, the J call TRBJ1-1; D perhaps matches TRBD1 (5 bases). This CDR3 has 11 amino acids. Germline CDR1 reads LNHDA; CDR2 reads SQIVND (reference sequence). V was trimmed by 7 bases and J by 4 bases, leaving 7 bases between them. The CDR3 DNA reads as TGTGCCAGTAATCAGGGCACTGAAGCTTTCTTT. Its protein is CASNQGTEAFF.

The chain is built from TRBV15 and TRBJ2-5; D may be TRBD1 (6 bases). The V gene's germline CDR1 is LNHNV and CDR2 YYDKDF (reference sequence). This CDR3 comprises 13 residues. Trimming took off 8 bases at V and 0 bases at J, with 10 bases between the two ends. CDR3 DNA: TGTGCCACCGGAAGGACAGACCAAGAGACCCAGTACTTC. Translation gives CATGRTDQETQYF.

The chain has TRBV7-3 and TRBJ2-7, with a tentative D call TRBD1 (6 bases). There are 14 residues in the CDR3. CDR1 SGHTA and CDR2 FQGTGA come from the germline V gene. V lost 5 bases and J lost 2, with 13 bases in between. The CDR3 DNA reads TGTGCCAGCAGCCCAGGGGACGGAGCCTACGAGCAGTACTTC. Translation: CASSPGDGAYEQYF. Supplemented by reference TRBV7-3 and TRBJ2-7, the full variable domain reads GAGVSQTPSNKVTEKGKYVELRCDPISGHTALYWYRQSLGQGPEFLIYFQGTGAADDSGLPNDRFFAVRPEGSVSTLKIQRTERGDSAVYLCASSPGDGAYEQYFGPGTRLTVT.

A single count supports this clone. CDR3 loop: CASSSGRGDSPLHF. CDR3 coding DNA: TGTGCCAGCAGTTCCGGTCGGGGGGATTCACCCCTCCACTTT. This sequence joins TRBV6-5 and TRBJ1-6; the D gene is possibly TRBD1 (5 bases). This CDR3 has 14 amino acids. V dropped 4 bases and J dropped 8 bases, with 12 bases sitting between them. CDR1 MNHEY and CDR2 SVGAGI come from the germline V gene.

This clone showed up just a few times. The chain couples TRBV18 to TRBJ2-1, with a tentative D call TRBD2 (6 bases). Trimming stripped 3 bases from V and 15 bases from J, with 15 bases between. Per germline, CDR1 KGHSH and CDR2 LQKENI. CDR3 length: 12 amino acids. DNA for the CDR3: TGTGCCAGCTCACCGGGAGGTACGGTGAGGTTCTTC. Translating it yields CASSPGGTVRFF.

V is TRBV4-1 and J is TRBJ2-5; tentatively, D is TRBD2 (5 bases). Trimming cost V 1 base and J 1 base, with 10 bases left between them. CDR1 MGHRA and CDR2 YSYEKL come from the germline V gene. The CDR3 totals 15 residues. This CDR3 is CASSQGGLFQETQYF. As DNA, the CDR3 is TGCGCCAGCAGCCAAGGTGGACTCTTCCAAGAGACCCAGTACTTC.

This clone was observed a single time. V and J are TRBV18 and TRBJ1-6; D gene unclear. The CDR3 has 15 residues. Trimming pared 3 bases from V and 0 bases from J, leaving 6 bases between. The germline gives CDR1 KGHSH, CDR2 LQKENI. The CDR3 sequence: CASSPGNSYNSPLHF. The DNA for the CDR3 is TGTGCCAGCTCACCCGGGAACTCCTATAATTCACCCCTCCACTTT.

V gene TRBV5-4 combines with J gene TRBJ1-2; D remains ambiguous. This CDR3 contains 15 residues. CDR1 and CDR2 (germline): SGHNT, YYREEE (reference sequence). Trimming left V 4 bases short and J 5 bases short, with 18 bases between. CDR3 nucleotide sequence: TGTGCCAGCAGCCGCGGGTCCGGCCTCGGATATGGCTACACCTTC. Encoded protein: CASSRGSGLGYGYTF.

V and J are TRBV7-3 and TRBJ2-3; weak D call: TRBD1 (6 bases). Germline V gives CDR1 SGHTA, CDR2 FQGTGA. This CDR3 contains 15 residues. Trimming took off 0 bases at V and 2 bases at J, with 9 bases between the two ends. CDR3 bases: TGTGCCAGCAGCTTAACCCGGGACACCACAGATACGCAGTATTTT. Encoded protein: CASSLTRDTTDTQYF.

There are a few counts of this clone. This chain joins TRBV7-9 and TRBJ2-2, with D unclear. CDR1 and CDR2 (germline): SEHNR, FQNEAQ (reference sequence). Deletions cut 2 bases from V and 1 base from J, with 5 bases between. The CDR3 runs to 14 residues. CDR3 residues: CASSLTQNTGELFF. CDR3 sequence (DNA): TGTGCCAGCAGCTTAACTCAGAACACCGGGGAGCTGTTTTTT.

The chain carries TRBV7-2 and TRBJ1-2; 7 bases align to TRBD1. Germline V gene sequence: CDR1 SGHTA, CDR2 FQGNSA. The CDR3 sequence is 14 residues long. With 5 bases clipped from V and 14 bases from J, the junction kept 17 bases outside the gene matches. The CDR3 loop is CASSPGQPSTYRTF. Here the CDR3 DNA reads TGTGCCAGCAGCCCGGGACAGCCCTCGACTTACAGGACCTTC. The variable domain in full, completed from reference TRBV7-2 and TRBJ1-2, reads GAGVSQSPSNKVTEKGKDVELRCDPISGHTALYWYRQSLGQGLEFLIYFQGNSAPDKSGLPSDRFSAERTGGSVSTLTIQRTQQEDSAVYLCASSPGQPSTYRTFGSGTRLTVV.

This chain links TRBV2 with TRBJ2-7; D gene unclear. V shed 5 bases and J shed 5 bases, with 10 bases lying between them. Looked up from germline, CDR1 is SNHLY and CDR2 is FYNNEI. The CDR3 sequence is 12 residues long. For the CDR3, the DNA is TGTGCCAGCAGTCTTACTCCCGACGAGCAGTACTTC. This encodes CASSLTPDEQYF.

The V and J genes are TRBV7-9 and TRBJ2-3, with a possible D match to TRBD2 (6 bases). V lost 5 bases to trimming and J lost 6 bases, with 15 bases between them. The CDR3 runs to 14 residues. The V gene's germline CDR1 is SEHNR and CDR2 FQNEAQ (reference sequence). The DNA for the CDR3 is TGTGCCAGCAGCCCAGGAGGGATCTGGGATACGCAGTATTTT. As protein: CASSPGGIWDTQYF.

The chain employs TRBV29-1 and TRBJ2-3; D not certain. Germline values: CDR1 SQVTM, CDR2 ANQGSEA. There are 13 residues in the CDR3. Trimming took off 4 bases at V and 0 bases at J, with 8 bases between the two ends. In DNA, the CDR3 is TGCAGCGTTGGAGGCGCTAGCACAGATACGCAGTATTTT. It translates to CSVGGASTDTQYF.

This chain links TRBV30 with TRBJ1-3; a weak D match, TRBD1 (6 bases). Looked up from germline, CDR1 is GTSNPN and CDR2 is SVGIG (reference sequence). Trimming stripped 2 bases from V and 2 bases from J, with 10 bases between. The CDR3 sequence is 14 residues long. CDR3 bases: TGTGCCTGGAGTACGGGACAACCTGGAAACACCATATATTTT. Its protein product is CAWSTGQPGNTIYF.

This clone was picked up one time. V gene TRBV19 combines with J gene TRBJ2-3; weak D call: TRBD2 (5 bases). V was pared by 7 bases and J by 0 bases, with 14 bases between. The CDR3 runs 15 residues. Germline CDR1 is LNHDA and CDR2 is SQIVND (reference sequence). The CDR3 DNA sequence: TGTGCCAGTACCGAGACGAGGGAAAGCACAGATACGCAGTATTTT. Translated, it gives CASTETRESTDTQYF. Full variable domain (missing parts from reference TRBV19 and TRBJ2-3): DGGITQSPKYLFRKEGQNVTLSCEQNLNHDAMYWYRQDPGQGLRLIYYSQIVNDFQKGDIAEGYSVSREKKESFPLTVTSAQKNPTAFYLCASTETRESTDTQYFGPGTRLTVL.

The V call is TRBV6-5, the J call TRBJ2-2, with TRBD1 as a possible D gene (6 bases). This CDR3 is 14 amino acids long. Germline-derived CDR1 and CDR2 are MNHEY and SVGAGI. V lost 7 bases to trimming and J lost 7 bases, with 16 bases between them. The CDR3: CASISTGSVGELFF. The CDR3 DNA sequence: TGTGCCAGCATCTCTACAGGGTCGGTCGGGGAGCTGTTTTTT.

This chain connects TRBV28 to TRBJ2-2; TRBD2 agrees at 12 bases. Germline CDR1 and CDR2: MDHEN and SYDVKM. V was pared by 6 bases and J by 5 bases, with 7 bases of the junction left unmatched. This CDR3 contains 16 residues. The CDR3 DNA reads as TGTGCCAGCAGCTTGATGACTAGCGGGGGTACCGGGGAGCTGTTTTTT. This sequence encodes CASSLMTSGGTGELFF.

Only a few counts were recorded for this clone. The rearrangement uses TRBV5-4 and TRBJ2-2, with D maybe TRBD1 (6 bases). The germline CDR1 and CDR2 sequences are SGHNT and YYREEE (reference sequence). V was cut by 2 bases and J by 0 bases, with 8 bases left in between. The CDR3 consists of 15 residues. The CDR3 nucleotides read TGTGCCAGCAGCTTAACAGGGCCGAACACCGGGGAGCTGTTTTTT. This encodes CASSLTGPNTGELFF. The whole variable domain, filled in from reference TRBV5-4 and TRBJ2-2, reads ETGVTQSPTHLIKTRGQQVTLRCSSQSGHNTVSWYQQALGQGPQFIFQYYREEENGRGNFPPRFSGLQFPNYSSELNVNALELDDSALYLCASSLTGPNTGELFFGEGSRLTVL.

The chain combines TRBV6-5 with TRBJ1-1, with 7 bases matching TRBD1. The germline CDR1 and CDR2 sequences are MNHEY and SVGAGI. V lost 5 bases to trimming and J lost 6 bases; unmatched junction nucleotides: 6. This CDR3 region has 13 residues. The CDR3 DNA follows: TGTGCCAGCAGTCGGACAGGCTGGGCTGAAGCTTTCTTT. Its translation is CASSRTGWAEAFF.

The gene calls are TRBV5-1 and TRBJ2-7; TRBD2 aligns across 10 bases. Trimming took 2 bases from V and 5 from J; bases not matched to a gene: 10. CDR1 and CDR2 from the germline V gene are SGHRS and YFSETQ. The CDR3 is made up of 16 amino acids. The CDR3 region is CASSFLAGGTKDEQYF. DNA of the CDR3: TGCGCCAGCAGCTTTTTAGCGGGGGGAACTAAGGACGAGCAGTACTTC.

The chain has TRBV29-1 and TRBJ2-5, with a tentative D call TRBD2 (5 bases). The CDR3 length is 12 residues. Germline CDR1 SQVTM, CDR2 ANQGSEA. The V and J ends lost 3 bases and 2 bases respectively, with 7 bases between them. DNA of the CDR3: TGCAGCGTTGACCGGGGACAAGAGACCCAGTACTTC. Translation: CSVDRGQETQYF. The full variable domain, rest sourced from reference TRBV29-1 and TRBJ2-5, is SAVISQKPSRDICQRGTSLTIQCQVDSQVTMMFWYRQQPGQSLTLIATANQGSEATYESGFVIDKFPISRPNLTFSTLTVSNMSPEDSSIYLCSVDRGQETQYFGPGTRLLVL.

The genes are TRBV28 and TRBJ1-5; perhaps TRBD1 as D (5 bases). CDR1 is MDHEN, CDR2 SYDVKM, per germline. The CDR3 has 18 residues. V was clipped by 5 bases and J by 1 base, with 21 bases between them. The CDR3 spells CASSPQGVFDMSNQPQHF. The CDR3 DNA reads as TGTGCCAGCAGTCCTCAAGGGGTCTTCGATATGAGCAATCAGCCCCAGCATTTT. The full variable domain, completed using reference TRBV28 and TRBJ1-5, is DVKVTQSSRYLVKRTGEKVFLECVQDMDHENMFWYRQDPGLGLRLIYFSYDVKMKEKGDIPEGYSVSREKKERFSLILESASTNQTSMYLCASSPQGVFDMSNQPQHFGDGTRLSIL.

The chain combines TRBV30 with TRBJ2-1, with a possible D match to TRBD2 (6 bases). The CDR3 covers 14 residues. Trimming took 1 base from V and 0 from J, leaving 7 bases between them. The germline gives CDR1 GTSNPN, CDR2 SVGIG (reference sequence). CDR3 coding DNA: TGTGCCTGGAGTGAACTAGCCTCCTACAATGAGCAGTTCTTC. Its protein product is CAWSELASYNEQFF. The complete variable domain, with remaining parts taken from reference TRBV30 and TRBJ2-1, reads SQTIHQWPATLVQPVGSPLSLECTVEGTSNPNLYWYRQAAGRGLQLLFYSVGIGQISSEVPQNLSASRPQDRQFILSSKKLLLSDSGFYLCAWSELASYNEQFFGPGTRLTVL.

V usage is TRBV4-1 and J usage is TRBJ2-7; possible D gene TRBD1, 5 bases. CDR1 MGHRA and CDR2 YSYEKL come from the germline V gene. The CDR3 contains 16 residues. V lost 1 base, J lost 0 bases, and 13 bases lay in between. The CDR3: CASSQVVGPTSYEQYF. CDR3 DNA: TGCGCCAGCAGCCAAGTGGTGGGGCCTACCTCCTACGAGCAGTACTTC.

The chain employs TRBV27 and TRBJ1-5; the D gene is possibly TRBD1 (6 bases). The CDR3 runs to 15 residues. The V end was cut by 2 bases, the J end by 6 bases, with 14 bases between. The V gene's germline CDR1 is MNHEY and CDR2 SMNVEV (reference sequence). The chain's CDR3 is CASSLKPGRGQPQHF. The CDR3 coding sequence is TGTGCCAGCAGTTTAAAGCCCGGCAGGGGTCAGCCCCAGCATTTT.

This chain joins TRBV5-6 and TRBJ2-7; no clear D. This CDR3 spans 16 amino acids. V shed 6 bases and J shed 3 bases, with 22 bases lying between them. CDR1 is SGHDT and CDR2 is YYEEEE in the germline V gene. The CDR3 DNA reads TGTGCCAGCATCACCAAGCGCGCAAATTCACGCTACGAGCAGTACTTC. Its protein is CASITKRANSRYEQYF.

This chain joins TRBV4-1 and TRBJ1-2, with D possibly matching TRBD1 (6 bases). The germline V and J ends were trimmed by 4 bases and 4 bases, with 16 bases remaining between them. This CDR3 region has 15 residues. Germline CDR1 and CDR2: MGHRA and YSYEKL. The CDR3 region has the DNA TGCGCCAGCAGCCGAGAAGGACAGAAAAGCTATGGCTACACCTTC. Translation gives CASSREGQKSYGYTF.

V usage is TRBV9 and J usage is TRBJ2-3; the D gene is possibly TRBD2 (5 bases). The CDR3 runs 15 residues. V gave up 4 bases and J gave up 3 bases, with 15 bases separating them. Germline assignment: CDR1 SGDLS and CDR2 YYNGEE. The CDR3 here is CASSQGVGGTDTQYF. The CDR3 coding sequence is TGTGCCAGCAGCCAAGGAGTAGGAGGTACAGATACGCAGTATTTT. Using reference TRBV9 and TRBJ2-3 for the parts outside the CDR3, the full variable domain is DSGVTQTPKHLITATGQRVTLRCSPRSGDLSVYWYQQSLDQGLQFLIQYYNGEERAKGNILERFSAQQFPDLHSELNLSSLELGDSALYFCASSQGVGGTDTQYFGPGTRLTVL.

The chain employs TRBV6-1 and TRBJ2-7, with 9 bases aligning to TRBD1. The V gene end was trimmed by 6 bases and the J gene end by 4 bases; junction bases not matched to a gene: 10. CDR3 length equals 15 residues. The germline V gene encodes CDR1 MNHNS and CDR2 SASEGT. The DNA of the CDR3 is TGTGCCAGCAGGGGGGACAGGGAGGTGACGTACGAGCAGTACTTC. Protein product: CASRGDREVTYEQYF.